This T cell receptor beta chain comes out of a study of cytomegalovirus exposure and HLA in healthy donors. Study summary: It was reported in a later analysis that the roughly 120 validation repertoires used the same platform as the approximately 670 first-cohort repertoires. Study-wide results and caveats: Most TCRs appeared rarely, but some public TCRs recurred in many donors. The classifier reportedly diagnosed cytomegalovirus status with high sensitivity and specificity.

This CDR3 region has 14 residues. Germline values: CDR1 GTSNPN, CDR2 SVGIG (reference sequence). V lost 4 bases to trimming and J lost 0 bases, with 9 bases between them. The assay was immunoSEQ multiplex PCR, and TCRdb's table has in-frame clones only and misses some. The repertoire has 90,000 or so clones, about 85% of them found once; the top ten carry approximately 20%. The validation cohort, a group of 100 to 150 subjects, included the donors and was separate from the approximately 700-subject first cohort. Notes on this clone: Its target is not known.

J is TRBJ1-4 and V is TRBV30, with no clear D. The clonotype was recovered from a man between 18 and 29 years old in good health and CMV-seropositive. The sequenced sample consisted of PBMCs. The CDR3 region has the DNA TGTGCCTGGACGGAGTGGACAACTAATGAAAAACTGTTTTTT. Its translation: CAWTEWTTNEKLFF. Looking up the rest from reference TRBV30 and TRBJ1-4 gives the full variable domain: SQTIHQWPATLVQPVGSPLSLECTVEGTSNPNLYWYRQAAGRGLQLLFYSVGIGQISSEVPQNLSASRPQDRQFILSSKKLLLSDSGFYLCAWTEWTTNEKLFFGSGTQLSVL.